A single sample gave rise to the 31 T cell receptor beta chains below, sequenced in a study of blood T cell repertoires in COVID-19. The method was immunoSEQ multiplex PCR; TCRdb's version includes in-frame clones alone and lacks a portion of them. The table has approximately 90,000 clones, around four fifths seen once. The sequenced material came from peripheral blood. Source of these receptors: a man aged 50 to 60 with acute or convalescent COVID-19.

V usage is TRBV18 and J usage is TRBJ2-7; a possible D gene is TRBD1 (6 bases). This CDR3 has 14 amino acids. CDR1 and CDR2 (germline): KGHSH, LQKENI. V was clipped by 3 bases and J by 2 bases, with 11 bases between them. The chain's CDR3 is CASSPSDRPYEQYF. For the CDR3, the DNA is TGTGCCAGCTCACCTTCGGACAGACCCTACGAGCAGTACTTC.

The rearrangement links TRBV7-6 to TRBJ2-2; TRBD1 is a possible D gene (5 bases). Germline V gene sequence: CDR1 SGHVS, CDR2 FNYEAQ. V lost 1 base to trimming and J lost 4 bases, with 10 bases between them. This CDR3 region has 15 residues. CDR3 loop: CASSLGQGVTGELFF. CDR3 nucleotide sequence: TGTGCCAGCAGCTTAGGCCAGGGTGTCACCGGGGAGCTGTTTTTT.

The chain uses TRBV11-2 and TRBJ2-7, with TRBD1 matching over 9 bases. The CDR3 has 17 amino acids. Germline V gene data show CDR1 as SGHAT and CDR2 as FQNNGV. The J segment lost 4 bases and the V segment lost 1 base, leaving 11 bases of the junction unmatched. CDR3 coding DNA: TGTGCCAGCAGCTTAGCGGTCGGGACAGGGTTATGGTACGAGCAGTACTTC. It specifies CASSLAVGTGLWYEQYF.

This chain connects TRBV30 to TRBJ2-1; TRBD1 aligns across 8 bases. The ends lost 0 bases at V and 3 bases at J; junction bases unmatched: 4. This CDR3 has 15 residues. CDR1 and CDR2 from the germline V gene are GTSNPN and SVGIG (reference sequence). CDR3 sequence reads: CAWSVEDRDYNEQFF. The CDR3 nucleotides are TGTGCCTGGAGTGTAGAGGACAGGGACTACAATGAGCAGTTCTTC.

CDR3 in amino acids: CASSYEGAANYGYTF. The CDR3 coding sequence is TGTGCCAGCAGTTACGAAGGGGCCGCTAACTATGGCTACACCTTC. The chain is built from TRBV6-5 and TRBJ1-2; D might be TRBD1 (5 bases). The CDR3 totals 15 residues. Trimming took off 2 bases at V and 0 bases at J, with 10 bases between the two ends. Germline CDR1 is MNHEY and CDR2 is SVGAGI.

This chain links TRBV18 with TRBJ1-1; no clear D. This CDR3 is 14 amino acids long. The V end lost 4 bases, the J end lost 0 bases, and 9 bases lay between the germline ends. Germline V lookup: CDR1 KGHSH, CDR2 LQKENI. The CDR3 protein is CASSLEEMNTEAFF. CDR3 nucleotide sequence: TGTGCCAGCTCACTGGAGGAGATGAACACTGAAGCTTTCTTT.

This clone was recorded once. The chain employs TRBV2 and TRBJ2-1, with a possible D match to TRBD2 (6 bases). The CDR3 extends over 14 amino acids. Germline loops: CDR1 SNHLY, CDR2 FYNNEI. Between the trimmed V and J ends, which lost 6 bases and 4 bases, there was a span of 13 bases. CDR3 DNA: TGTGCCAGCAGCGCCGGGACTGCTTACAATGAGCAGTTCTTC. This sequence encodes CASSAGTAYNEQFF.

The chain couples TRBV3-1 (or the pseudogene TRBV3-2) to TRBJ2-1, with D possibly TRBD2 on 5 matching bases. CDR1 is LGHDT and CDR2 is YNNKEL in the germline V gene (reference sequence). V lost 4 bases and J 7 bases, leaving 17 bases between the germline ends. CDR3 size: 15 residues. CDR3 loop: CASSRRVGSLNEQFF. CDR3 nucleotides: TGTGCCAGCAGCCGGCGCGTGGGGAGCCTGAATGAGCAGTTCTTC.

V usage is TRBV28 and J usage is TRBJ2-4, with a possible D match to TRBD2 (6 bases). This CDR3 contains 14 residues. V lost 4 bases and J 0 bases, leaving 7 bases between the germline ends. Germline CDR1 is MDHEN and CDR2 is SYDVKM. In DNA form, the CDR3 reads TGTGCCAGCAGTTCGGGACTAGCCAAAAACATTCAGTACTTC. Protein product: CASSSGLAKNIQYF.

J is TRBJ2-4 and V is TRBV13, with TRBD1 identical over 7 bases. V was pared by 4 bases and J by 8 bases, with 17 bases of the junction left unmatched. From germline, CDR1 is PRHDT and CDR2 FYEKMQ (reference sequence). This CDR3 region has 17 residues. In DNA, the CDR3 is TGTGCCAGCAGCTCAAGCACTTCGGGACAGACAGTGTACATTCAGTACTTC. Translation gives CASSSSTSGQTVYIQYF.

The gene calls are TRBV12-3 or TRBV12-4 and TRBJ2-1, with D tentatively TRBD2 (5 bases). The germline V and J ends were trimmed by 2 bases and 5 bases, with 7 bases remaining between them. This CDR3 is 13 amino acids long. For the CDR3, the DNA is TGTGCCAGCAGTTTAACTAGAGACAATGAGCAGTTCTTC. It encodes CASSLTRDNEQFF.

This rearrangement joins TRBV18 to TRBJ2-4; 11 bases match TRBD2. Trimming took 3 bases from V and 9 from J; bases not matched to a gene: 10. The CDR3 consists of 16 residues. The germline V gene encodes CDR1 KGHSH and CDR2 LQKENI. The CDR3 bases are TGTGCCAGCTCACCCGGGGCTAGCGGGGGGCAAAGCATTCAGTACTTC. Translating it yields CASSPGASGGQSIQYF.

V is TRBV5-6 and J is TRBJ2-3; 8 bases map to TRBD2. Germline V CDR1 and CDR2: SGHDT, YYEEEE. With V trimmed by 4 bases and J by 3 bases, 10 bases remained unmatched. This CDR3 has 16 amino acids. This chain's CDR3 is CASSPLGTSWTDTQYF. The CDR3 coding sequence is TGTGCCAGCAGCCCACTCGGGACTAGTTGGACAGATACGCAGTATTTT. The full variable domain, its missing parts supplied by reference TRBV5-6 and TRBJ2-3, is DAGVTQSPTHLIKTRGQQVTLRCSPKSGHDTVSWYQQALGQGPQFIFQYYEEEERQRGNFPDRFSGHQFPNYSSELNVNALLLGDSALYLCASSPLGTSWTDTQYFGPGTRLTVL.

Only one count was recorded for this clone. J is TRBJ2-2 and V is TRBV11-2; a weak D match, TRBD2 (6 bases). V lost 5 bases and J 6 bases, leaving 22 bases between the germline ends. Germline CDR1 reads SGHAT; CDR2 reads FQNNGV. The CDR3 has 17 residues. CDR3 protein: CASSHSGTCGRAGELFF. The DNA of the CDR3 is TGTGCCAGCAGCCACAGTGGGACTTGCGGACGGGCCGGGGAGCTGTTTTTT. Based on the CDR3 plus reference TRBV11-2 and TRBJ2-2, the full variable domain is EAGVAQSPRYKIIEKRQSVAFWCNPISGHATLYWYQQILGQGPKLLIQFQNNGVVDDSQLPKDRFSAERLKGVDSTLKIQPAKLEDSAVYLCASSHSGTCGRAGELFFGEGSRLTVL.

The CDR3 DNA sequence: TGCAGCGTTGGAAGTTCCGAGACAATGGCCCTTCAGTACTTC. It encodes CSVGSSETMALQYF. J is TRBJ2-4 and V is TRBV29-1; D is uncertain. The length of the CDR3 is 14 residues. Trimming took 4 bases from V and 11 from J, leaving 21 bases between them. The V gene's germline CDR1 is SQVTM and CDR2 ANQGSEA. Based on the CDR3 plus reference TRBV29-1 and TRBJ2-4, the full variable domain is SAVISQKPSRDICQRGTSLTIQCQVDSQVTMMFWYRQQPGQSLTLIATANQGSEATYESGFVIDKFPISRPNLTFSTLTVSNMSPEDSSIYLCSVGSSETMALQYFGAGTRLSVL.

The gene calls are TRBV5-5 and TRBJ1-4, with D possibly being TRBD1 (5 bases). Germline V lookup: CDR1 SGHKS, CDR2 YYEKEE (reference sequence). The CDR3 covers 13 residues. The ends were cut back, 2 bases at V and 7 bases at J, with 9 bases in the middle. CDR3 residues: CASSFSRAEKLFF. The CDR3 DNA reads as TGTGCCAGCAGCTTTAGCAGGGCTGAAAAACTGTTTTTT.

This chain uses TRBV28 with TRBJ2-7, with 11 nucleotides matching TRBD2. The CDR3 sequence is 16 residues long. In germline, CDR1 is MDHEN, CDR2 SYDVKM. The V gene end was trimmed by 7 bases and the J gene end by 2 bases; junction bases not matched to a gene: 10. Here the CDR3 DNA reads TGTGCCAGCACCTTGGGAGGGACTAGCGGAACCTACGAGCAGTACTTC. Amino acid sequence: CASTLGGTSGTYEQYF.

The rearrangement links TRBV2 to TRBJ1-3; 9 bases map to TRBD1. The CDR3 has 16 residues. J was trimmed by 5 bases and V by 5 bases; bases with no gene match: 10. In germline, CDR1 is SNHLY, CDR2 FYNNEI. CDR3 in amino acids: CASSLSRGQGRNTIYF. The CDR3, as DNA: TGTGCCAGCAGTCTCTCTCGCGGACAGGGGAGAAACACCATATATTTT.

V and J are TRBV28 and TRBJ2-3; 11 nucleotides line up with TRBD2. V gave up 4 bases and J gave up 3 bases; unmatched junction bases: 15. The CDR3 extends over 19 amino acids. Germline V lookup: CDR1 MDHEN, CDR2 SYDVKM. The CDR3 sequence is CASSYPPPIAGGLTDTQYF. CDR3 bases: TGTGCCAGCAGTTACCCCCCTCCCATAGCGGGAGGGTTGACAGATACGCAGTATTTT. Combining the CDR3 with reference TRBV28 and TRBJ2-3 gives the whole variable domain DVKVTQSSRYLVKRTGEKVFLECVQDMDHENMFWYRQDPGLGLRLIYFSYDVKMKEKGDIPEGYSVSREKKERFSLILESASTNQTSMYLCASSYPPPIAGGLTDTQYFGPGTRLTVL.

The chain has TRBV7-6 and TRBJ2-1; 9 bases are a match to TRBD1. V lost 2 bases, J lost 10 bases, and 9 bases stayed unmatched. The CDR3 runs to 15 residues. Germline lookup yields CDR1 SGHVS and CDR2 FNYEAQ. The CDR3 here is CASSLSRQGVGEQFF. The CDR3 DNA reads TGTGCCAGCAGCTTATCTAGACAGGGGGTAGGGGAGCAGTTCTTC.

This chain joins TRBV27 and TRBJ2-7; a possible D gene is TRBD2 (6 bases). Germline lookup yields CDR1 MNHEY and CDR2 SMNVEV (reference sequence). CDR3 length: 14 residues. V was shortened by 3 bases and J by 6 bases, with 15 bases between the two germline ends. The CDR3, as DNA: TGTGCCAGCAGTTTGCCGGATGCGGGGCTCGAGCAGTACTTC. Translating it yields CASSLPDAGLEQYF.

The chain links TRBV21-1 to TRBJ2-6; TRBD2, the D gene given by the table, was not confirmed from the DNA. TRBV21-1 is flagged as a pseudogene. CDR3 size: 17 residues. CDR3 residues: CASSKARGYSGANVLTF. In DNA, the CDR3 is TGTGCCAGCAGCAAAGCGCGGGGCTACTCTGGGGCCAACGTCCTGACTTTC.

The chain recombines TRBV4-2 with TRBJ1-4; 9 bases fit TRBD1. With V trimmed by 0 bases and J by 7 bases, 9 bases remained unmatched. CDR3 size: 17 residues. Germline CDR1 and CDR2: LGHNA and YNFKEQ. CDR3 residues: CASSQDEQGARSEKLFF. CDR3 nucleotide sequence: TGTGCCAGCAGCCAAGACGAACAGGGGGCGCGGAGTGAAAAACTGTTTTTT.

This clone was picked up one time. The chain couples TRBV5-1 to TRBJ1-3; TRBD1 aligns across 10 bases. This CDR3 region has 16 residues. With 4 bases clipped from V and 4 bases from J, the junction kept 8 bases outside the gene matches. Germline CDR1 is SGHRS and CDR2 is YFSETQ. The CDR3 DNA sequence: TGCGCCAGCAGCCGCGGGGACAGGGGTTCAGGAAACACCATATATTTT. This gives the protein CASSRGDRGSGNTIYF.

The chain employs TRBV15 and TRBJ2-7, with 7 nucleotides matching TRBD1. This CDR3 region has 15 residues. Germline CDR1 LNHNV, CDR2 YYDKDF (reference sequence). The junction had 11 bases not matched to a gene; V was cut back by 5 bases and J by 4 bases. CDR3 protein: CATSASRDSTYEQYF. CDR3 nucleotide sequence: TGTGCCACCAGCGCCTCCCGGGACAGTACTTACGAGCAGTACTTC.

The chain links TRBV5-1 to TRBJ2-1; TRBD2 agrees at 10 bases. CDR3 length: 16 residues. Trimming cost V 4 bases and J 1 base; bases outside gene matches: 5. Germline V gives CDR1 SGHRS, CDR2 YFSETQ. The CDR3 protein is CASSASGRGSYNEQFF. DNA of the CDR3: TGCGCCAGCAGCGCTAGCGGGAGAGGGTCCTACAATGAGCAGTTCTTC.

The CDR3 is CASSLGRGLQETQYF. The CDR3 DNA follows: TGTGCCAGCAGCTTGGGAAGGGGGCTACAAGAGACCCAGTACTTC. This chain connects TRBV5-4 to TRBJ2-5, with 7 bases fitting TRBD1. Germline CDR1 reads SGHNT; CDR2 reads YYREEE (reference sequence). This CDR3 has 15 residues. The V gene end was trimmed by 0 bases and the J gene end by 2 bases; junction bases not matched to a gene: 4.

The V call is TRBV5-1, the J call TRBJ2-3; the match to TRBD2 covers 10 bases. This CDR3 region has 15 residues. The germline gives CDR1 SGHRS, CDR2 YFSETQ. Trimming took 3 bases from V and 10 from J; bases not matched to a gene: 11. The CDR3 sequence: CASSSPTSGSGAQYF. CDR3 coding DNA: TGCGCCAGCAGCTCCCCGACTAGCGGGTCGGGCGCGCAGTATTTT.

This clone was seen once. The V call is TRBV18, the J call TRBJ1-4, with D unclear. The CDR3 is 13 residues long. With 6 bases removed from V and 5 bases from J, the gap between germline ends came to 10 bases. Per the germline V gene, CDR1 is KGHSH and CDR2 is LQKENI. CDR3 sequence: CASSRGMNEKLFF. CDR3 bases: TGTGCCAGCTCGCGGGGTATGAATGAAAAACTGTTTTTT.

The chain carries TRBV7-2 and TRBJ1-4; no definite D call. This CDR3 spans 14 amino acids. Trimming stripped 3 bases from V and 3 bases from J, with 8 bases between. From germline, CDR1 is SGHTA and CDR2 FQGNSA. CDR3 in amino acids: CASSFQASNEKLFF. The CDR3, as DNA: TGTGCCAGCAGCTTTCAGGCCTCTAATGAAAAACTGTTTTTT.

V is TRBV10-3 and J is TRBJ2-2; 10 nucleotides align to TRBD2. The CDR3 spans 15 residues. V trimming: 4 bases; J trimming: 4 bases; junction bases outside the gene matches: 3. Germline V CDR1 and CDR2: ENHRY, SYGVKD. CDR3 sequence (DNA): TGTGCCATCAGTGGGGGACTAGCGCCCACCGGGGAGCTGTTTTTT. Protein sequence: CAISGGLAPTGELFF.